The 19 T cell receptor beta chains below come from one sample, sequenced in a study of identical twins. TCRdb redid the calling of the 5' RACE reads with MiXCR, one entry per CDR3 protein. The sample lists about 570,000 distinct CDR3 sequences, just under 10% occurring once. These data also formed part of another study, on yellow fever vaccine responses in identical twins.

The specimen sequenced was PBMCs. The receptors here all came from a woman aged 18-30 years in good health.

The CDR3 nucleotides are TGCAGTGCCAGGACCCTCAGCTCCTACGAGCAGTACTTC. Amino acids: CSARTLSSYEQYF. V is TRBV20-1 and J is TRBJ2-7; D unresolved. Germline loops: CDR1 DFQATT, CDR2 SNEGSKA (reference sequence). The CDR3 totals 13 residues. V was trimmed by 6 bases and J by 0 bases, leaving 12 bases between them.

There are a few counts of this clonotype. The chain has TRBV7-9 and TRBJ2-1; the D gene is possibly TRBD1 (6 bases). The CDR3 extends over 16 amino acids. The V gene lost 4 bases and the J gene lost 9 bases, with 22 bases spanning the gap. Germline lookup yields CDR1 SEHNR and CDR2 FQNEAQ (reference sequence). This CDR3 is CASSSTTVFRGSEQFF. In DNA form, the CDR3 reads TGTGCCAGCAGCTCGACTACGGTTTTCAGGGGATCTGAGCAGTTCTTC.

This sequence joins TRBV5-1 and TRBJ2-1, with 7 positions matching TRBD2. In germline, CDR1 is SGHRS, CDR2 YFSETQ. The ends lost 0 bases at V and 0 bases at J; junction bases unmatched: 9. CDR3 size: 18 residues. The CDR3 is CASSLAVLAVSSYNEQFF. In nucleotides, the CDR3 is TGCGCCAGCAGCTTGGCGGTGCTAGCGGTAAGCTCCTACAATGAGCAGTTCTTC. The variable domain in full, with the rest retrieved from reference TRBV5-1 and TRBJ2-1, is KAGVTQTPRYLIKTRGQQVTLSCSPISGHRSVSWYQQTPGQGLQFLFEYFSETQRNKGNFPGRFSGRQFSNSRSEMNVSTLELGDSALYLCASSLAVLAVSSYNEQFFGPGTRLTVL.

J is TRBJ2-7 and V is TRBV20-1, with D tentatively TRBD1 (6 bases). V was pared by 6 bases and J by 4 bases, with 16 bases between. Per the germline V gene, CDR1 is DFQATT and CDR2 is SNEGSKA (reference sequence). The CDR3 contains 13 residues. CDR3 DNA: TGCAGTGCCCTACCCCAGGGGAGATACGAGCAGTACTTC. It codes for CSALPQGRYEQYF.

This chain joins TRBV3-1 and TRBJ2-1; no clear D gene. Per germline, CDR1 LGHDT and CDR2 YNNKEL (reference sequence). Trimming cost V 0 bases and J 0 bases, with 9 bases left between them. There are 16 residues in the CDR3. CDR3 in amino acids: CASSQDPGTSYNEQFF. In DNA, the CDR3 is TGTGCCAGCAGCCAAGATCCAGGAACCTCCTACAATGAGCAGTTCTTC.

This clonotype was seen many times. The V gene is TRBV20-1, the J gene TRBJ2-2, with 8 positions matching TRBD2. Trimming took 0 bases from V and 1 from J; bases not matched to a gene: 4. The CDR3 totals 16 residues. Germline loops: CDR1 DFQATT, CDR2 SNEGSKA (reference sequence). In DNA form, the CDR3 reads TGCAGTGCTAGAGACCAAGCGGGAGAGAACACCGGGGAGCTGTTTTTT. This encodes CSARDQAGENTGELFF.

This clonotype was counted many times. The chain uses TRBV4-3 and TRBJ2-4; D remains ambiguous. CDR3 length equals 18 residues. CDR1 and CDR2 (germline): LGHNA, YSLEER. V was clipped by 0 bases and J by 0 bases, with 15 bases between them. The CDR3 DNA is TGCGCCAGCAGCCAAGATGTGGTCGGAGTGGGAGCCAAAAACATTCAGTACTTC. This translates into CASSQDVVGVGAKNIQYF.

The V call is TRBV2, the J call TRBJ2-1; 9 bases map to TRBD2. In germline, CDR1 is SNHLY, CDR2 FYNNEI. This CDR3 has 15 residues. V gave up 7 bases and J gave up 9 bases; unmatched junction bases: 13. The CDR3 sequence is CASKSAAGGPREQFF. Here the CDR3 DNA reads TGTGCCAGCAAAAGCGCAGCGGGGGGCCCGCGTGAGCAGTTCTTC.

The gene calls are TRBV6-2 or TRBV6-3 and TRBJ2-7; D gene ambiguous. Germline-derived CDR1 and CDR2 are MNHEY and SVGEGT. The CDR3 has 12 amino acids. V lost 3 bases, J lost 6 bases, and 9 bases lay in between. The CDR3 is CASSYIGFEQYF. CDR3 DNA sequence: TGTGCCAGCAGTTATATCGGTTTCGAGCAGTACTTC.

As to this clonotype: A much larger clone lies a single base off, so this may be a read error. The chain employs TRBV20-1 and TRBJ2-7; possibly TRBD2 for D (6 bases). CDR3 size: 14 residues. Trimming pared 4 bases from V and 2 bases from J, leaving 15 bases between. Per the germline V gene, CDR1 is DFQATT and CDR2 is SNEGSKA (reference sequence). This CDR3 reads CSATRDSPPYEQYF. The CDR3 nucleotides read TGCAGTGCTACTCGGGACTCCCCACCCTACGAGCAGTACTTC.

This clonotype showed up many times. The J gene is TRBJ1-4, the V gene TRBV3-1; 7 nucleotides match TRBD1. There are 16 residues in the CDR3. Per the germline V gene, CDR1 is LGHDT and CDR2 is YNNKEL (reference sequence). Trimming took 3 bases from V and 8 from J; bases not matched to a gene: 12. In DNA form, the CDR3 reads TGTGCCAGCAGCCACCCCTCCCAGACAGGGTCGGAAAAACTGTTTTTT. This sequence encodes CASSHPSQTGSEKLFF. The variable domain in full, completed from reference TRBV3-1 and TRBJ1-4, reads DTAVSQTPKYLVTQMGNDKSIKCEQNLGHDTMYWYKQDSKKFLKIMFSYNNKELIINETVPNRFSPKSPDKAHLNLHINSLELGDSAVYFCASSHPSQTGSEKLFFGSGTQLSVL.

This clonotype occurred a few times. The genes are TRBV6-5 and TRBJ2-1, with D maybe TRBD2 (5 bases). V lost 3 bases to trimming and J lost 6 bases, with 12 bases between them. The length of the CDR3 is 14 residues. Germline V CDR1 and CDR2: MNHEY, SVGAGI. CDR3 sequence (DNA): TGTGCCAGCAGTTATAACGGGAACGGCAATGAGCAGTTCTTC. Protein product: CASSYNGNGNEQFF.

The chain combines TRBV20-1 with TRBJ2-3; D remains unclear. The CDR3 covers 13 residues. V was trimmed by 0 bases and J by 3 bases, leaving 7 bases between them. Germline assignment: CDR1 DFQATT and CDR2 SNEGSKA (reference sequence). CDR3: CSARDVRTDTQYF. DNA of the CDR3: TGCAGTGCTAGAGATGTGCGGACAGATACGCAGTATTTT.

This clonotype was recorded a few times. The chain recombines TRBV11-2 with TRBJ2-2, with D possibly TRBD2 on 5 matching bases. This CDR3 contains 18 residues. Trimming took 2 bases from V and 6 from J, leaving 22 bases between them. Germline CDR1 reads SGHAT; CDR2 reads FQNNGV. The CDR3 spells CASSLTPPTRPISGELFF. CDR3 DNA: TGTGCCAGCAGCTTAACCCCCCCTACTAGGCCAATCTCCGGGGAGCTGTTTTTT.

This clonotype occurred many times. The CDR3: CATQPYPGTGFGEQFF. The CDR3 DNA sequence: TGCGCCACCCAGCCTTACCCCGGGACAGGGTTCGGTGAGCAGTTCTTC. The chain couples TRBV5-1 to TRBJ2-1; 9 bases are shared with TRBD1. There are 16 residues in the CDR3. CDR1 is SGHRS and CDR2 is YFSETQ in the germline V gene. V was clipped by 9 bases and J by 9 bases; unmatched bases: 19.

This clonotype was recorded a few times. The V and J genes are TRBV11-2 and TRBJ2-7, with TRBD2 as a possible D gene (6 bases). V shed 3 bases and J shed 6 bases, with 15 bases lying between them. The CDR3 is 14 amino acids. Germline CDR1 SGHAT, CDR2 FQNNGV. CDR3 DNA sequence: TGTGCCAGCAGCTTTGGGGCTGGGGGACTCGAGCAGTACTTC. This codes for CASSFGAGGLEQYF.

The V and J genes are TRBV24-1 and TRBJ2-6; the match to TRBD1 covers 9 bases. Per germline, CDR1 KGHDR and CDR2 SFDVKD. Trimming cost V 3 bases and J 1 base; bases outside gene matches: 6. The CDR3 totals 18 residues. The CDR3 DNA follows: TGTGCCACCAGTGATCCCGGACAGGGGCCTTCTGGGGCCAACGTCCTGACTTTC. Its protein product is CATSDPGQGPSGANVLTF.

This clonotype was picked up many times. The chain recombines TRBV5-1 with TRBJ1-2; D perhaps matches TRBD1 (5 bases). From germline, CDR1 is SGHRS and CDR2 YFSETQ. V was pared by 2 bases and J by 8 bases, with 16 bases between. This CDR3 has 14 amino acids. The CDR3 loop reads CASSLQALGEGYTF. DNA of the CDR3: TGCGCCAGCAGCTTACAGGCCCTGGGGGAAGGCTACACCTTC.

Only a few counts were recorded for this clonotype. The chain links TRBV6-2 or TRBV6-3 to TRBJ2-3; 7 bases align to TRBD2. Germline CDR1 reads MNHEY; CDR2 reads SVGEGT. This CDR3 is 17 amino acids long. V lost 4 bases to trimming and J lost 1 base; unmatched junction nucleotides: 11. CDR3 sequence (DNA): TGTGCCAGCAGTTGGGAACGACTAGCTAAAGGCACAGATACGCAGTATTTT. Residues: CASSWERLAKGTDTQYF.